The T cell receptor beta chain described here comes from a study of blood T cells in healthy people across ages. As regards this clonotype: No antigen is known for it.

General study findings and limits: With donor CMV status unknown, expanded clonotype changes were possibly confounded.

The use of a sample-barcoded 5' primer and a J-beta primer mix characterized a second PCR of roughly 6 to 12 cycles. TCRdb itself ran the 5' RACE reads through MiXCR, one entry per CDR3 protein. The sample has 1.5 million to 1.8 million distinct CDR3 sequences, roughly two fifths seen once; the top ten hold about 4%. Samples had at least 6 million PBMCs isolated from them. Extractions gave at least 5 micrograms of total RNA per sample. Germline CDR1 and CDR2: MNHEY and SVGAGI. V was pared by 5 bases and J by 0 bases, with 8 bases between. The CDR3 covers 15 residues. V usage is TRBV6-5 and J usage is TRBJ2-6; no clear D gene. The source of this sequence is a young woman in good health. Sequenced input: blood. The CDR3 spells CASSISRSGANVLTF. The CDR3 DNA sequence: TGTGCCAGCAGTATCTCGCGCTCTGGGGCCAACGTCCTGACTTTC.